These 23 T cell receptor beta chains share one sample of origin, sequenced in a study of CD8 T cells in ankylosing spondylitis. Study-level points and caveats: What seemed typical of ankylosing spondylitis blood was a TCR beta motif built from several highly homologous variants.

No antigen is known for these receptors. TCRdb reanalysed the 5' RACE reads using MiXCR and keeps one entry per CDR3 protein. The data contain roughly 350,000 distinct CDR3 sequences, 7% to 9% of them seen just once; the ten biggest clones take up about 15%. Sequenced: blood, either unsorted or a sorted T cell fraction (not recorded which). Receptors originate from a male donor with ankylosing spondylitis.

This clonotype was seen a handful of times. The genes are TRBV6-2 or TRBV6-3 and TRBJ2-1; 10 nucleotides agree with TRBD2. The V segment lost 7 bases and the J segment 9 bases; nucleotides outside the gene matches: 15. This CDR3 has 16 residues. Germline-derived CDR1 and CDR2 are MNHEY and SVGEGT. This CDR3 reads CASNKVAGGIFGEQFF. The CDR3 nucleotides are TGTGCCAGCAATAAGGTAGCGGGAGGTATCTTTGGTGAGCAGTTCTTC.

This clonotype occurred a few times. The chain has TRBV11-3 and TRBJ2-2; TRBD1 matches at 7 bases. Germline V CDR1 and CDR2: SGHNT, YENEEA. CDR3 length equals 13 residues. Trimming at V came to 5 bases and at J to 6 bases, leaving 3 bases not matched to a gene. CDR3 protein: CASSPGTAGELFF. CDR3 in DNA: TGTGCCAGCAGCCCGGGGACAGCCGGGGAGCTGTTTTTT. Drawing the rest from reference TRBV11-3 and TRBJ2-2, the complete variable domain is EAGVVQSPRYKIIEKKQPVAFWCNPISGHNTLYWYLQNLGQGPELLIRYENEEAVDDSQLPKDRFSAERLKGVDSTLKIQPAELGDSAVYLCASSPGTAGELFFGEGSRLTVL.

V and J are TRBV28 and TRBJ2-7; possibly TRBD1 for D (5 bases). The V gene lost 7 bases and the J gene lost 2 bases, with 18 bases spanning the gap. This CDR3 has 15 amino acids. Per germline, CDR1 MDHEN and CDR2 SYDVKM. The CDR3 here is CASTRGDAIAYEQYF. The CDR3 DNA is TGTGCCAGCACAAGGGGCGATGCTATCGCCTACGAGCAGTACTTC.

The V and J genes are TRBV12-3 or TRBV12-4 and TRBJ2-2; 8 bases align to TRBD1. This CDR3 has 15 amino acids. The V segment lost 5 bases and the J segment 3 bases; nucleotides outside the gene matches: 5. The CDR3 nucleotides are TGTGCCAGCAGTGGTACAGGGGGTGACACCGGGGAGCTGTTTTTT. This gives the protein CASSGTGGDTGELFF.

This clonotype was recorded many times. The chain joins TRBV9 to TRBJ1-6; D possibly corresponds to TRBD1 (5 bases). Looked up from germline, CDR1 is SGDLS and CDR2 is YYNGEE. The CDR3 is 17 residues long. The ends were cut back, 1 base at V and 0 bases at J, with 11 bases in the middle. CDR3 protein: CASSVWDSSSYNSPLHF. The CDR3 DNA sequence: TGTGCCAGCAGCGTATGGGACTCGAGCTCCTATAATTCACCCCTCCACTTT. The complete variable domain, with remaining parts taken from reference TRBV9 and TRBJ1-6, reads DSGVTQTPKHLITATGQRVTLRCSPRSGDLSVYWYQQSLDQGLQFLIQYYNGEERAKGNILERFSAQQFPDLHSELNLSSLELGDSALYFCASSVWDSSSYNSPLHFGNGTRLTVT.

Ten or more counts support this clonotype. This chain joins TRBV13 and TRBJ2-1; 7 positions agree with TRBD1. This CDR3 comprises 13 residues. The junction had 4 bases not matched to a gene; V was cut back by 3 bases and J by 8 bases. Germline CDR1 and CDR2: PRHDT and FYEKMQ (reference sequence). CDR3 in DNA: TGTGCCAGCAGCTTGCGACAGGGTCATGAGCAGTTCTTC. The encoded protein is CASSLRQGHEQFF.

This clonotype was recorded at least ten times. The chain uses TRBV10-3 and TRBJ2-1, with 9 bases matching TRBD1. Germline V CDR1 and CDR2: ENHRY, SYGVKD. The CDR3 runs 16 residues. Trimming removed 5 bases from V and 0 bases from J; junction bases left unmatched: 5. The CDR3 loop is CAISNYRGRSYNEQFF. CDR3 sequence (DNA): TGTGCCATCAGTAATTACAGGGGGCGCTCCTACAATGAGCAGTTCTTC.

The chain combines TRBV5-1 with TRBJ2-5, with D unresolved. V lost 5 bases, J lost 3 bases, and 17 bases lay in between. This CDR3 region has 15 residues. Per the germline V gene, CDR1 is SGHRS and CDR2 is YFSETQ. CDR3 in amino acids: CASRRSGRREETQYF. The CDR3, as DNA: TGCGCCAGCAGACGCTCCGGGCGAAGGGAAGAGACCCAGTACTTC.

This clonotype was counted ten times or more. The chain has TRBV7-2 and TRBJ2-3, with D possibly TRBD1 on 6 matching bases. The V gene lost 2 bases and the J gene lost 1 base, with 13 bases spanning the gap. This CDR3 has 16 residues. Germline loops: CDR1 SGHTA, CDR2 FQGNSA. The chain's CDR3 is CASSLWGQAGTDTQYF. In nucleotides, the CDR3 is TGTGCCAGCAGCTTATGGGGGCAAGCTGGCACAGATACGCAGTATTTT.

This clonotype turned up a few times. The chain combines TRBV29-1 with TRBJ2-5; D is possibly TRBD1 (7 bases). Germline V gene sequence: CDR1 SQVTM, CDR2 ANQGSEA. The CDR3 spans 14 residues. Trimming pared 2 bases from V and 2 bases from J, leaving 12 bases between. The CDR3 here is CSVERQGGQETQYF. As DNA, the CDR3 is TGCAGCGTTGAAAGGCAGGGGGGTCAAGAGACCCAGTACTTC.

V is TRBV27 and J is TRBJ1-1; D remains unclear. Trimming took 2 bases from V and 4 from J, leaving 11 bases between them. Germline V gives CDR1 MNHEY, CDR2 SMNVEV (reference sequence). CDR3 length: 14 amino acids. For the CDR3, the DNA is TGTGCCAGCAGTTTACGTGATCTGGGCACTGAAGCTTTCTTT. It codes for CASSLRDLGTEAFF.

This clonotype occurred a few times. The chain is built from TRBV28 and TRBJ2-2, with 11 nucleotides matching TRBD1. CDR3 length: 17 amino acids. V lost 6 bases to trimming and J lost 6 bases; unmatched junction nucleotides: 12. Germline V lookup: CDR1 MDHEN, CDR2 SYDVKM. In nucleotides, the CDR3 is TGTGCCAGCAGCCCCTGGGACAGGGGGGTTAGTGCCGGGGAGCTGTTTTTT. Encoded protein: CASSPWDRGVSAGELFF.

This chain connects TRBV12-3 or TRBV12-4 to TRBJ1-1; 7 bases match TRBD1. The CDR3 contains 14 residues. The junction had 5 bases not matched to a gene; V was cut back by 2 bases and J by 5 bases. The CDR3 here is CASSLYRGQTEAFF. The DNA for the CDR3 is TGTGCCAGCAGTTTATATAGGGGGCAGACTGAAGCTTTCTTT.

V and J are TRBV11-2 and TRBJ2-1; 9 bases align to TRBD2. Germline V lookup: CDR1 SGHAT, CDR2 FQNNGV. After removal of 5 bases from V and 8 bases from J, the junction contained 16 bases not matched to a gene. This CDR3 spans 17 amino acids. As DNA, the CDR3 is TGTGCCAGCAGCCTAAGAAGGGGAGTAGCGGGAGTGGATGAGCAGTTCTTC. Translation gives CASSLRRGVAGVDEQFF.

The chain employs TRBV12-3 or TRBV12-4 and TRBJ2-1, with D possibly matching TRBD2 (6 bases). Trimming left V 1 base short and J 8 bases short, with 15 bases between. The CDR3 sequence is 15 residues long. CDR3 nucleotides: TGTGCCAGCAGTTTAGTCCGGGAGAGGGGCGATGAGCAGTTCTTC. Its translation: CASSLVRERGDEQFF.

The chain has TRBV12-3 or TRBV12-4 and TRBJ2-1; 14 bases are shared with TRBD2. The V and J ends lost 4 bases and 8 bases, in that order; junction bases with no gene match: 4. This CDR3 has 15 residues. This CDR3 reads CASSSGTSGRYEQFF. In DNA, the CDR3 is TGTGCCAGCAGTTCCGGGACTAGCGGGAGATATGAGCAGTTCTTC.

This chain uses TRBV14 with TRBJ2-7; 10 bases are shared with TRBD1. Germline CDR1 SGHDN, CDR2 FVKESK. J gave up 5 bases and V 5 bases, and 12 bases lay outside the gene matches. CDR3 length: 16 amino acids. CDR3 loop: CASSGLRQGARHEQYF. For the CDR3, the DNA is TGTGCCAGCAGCGGACTAAGACAGGGGGCTAGACACGAGCAGTACTTC.

V is TRBV7-2 and J is TRBJ2-1; a possible D gene is TRBD2 (5 bases). The CDR3 consists of 13 residues. From germline, CDR1 is SGHTA and CDR2 FQGNSA. V shed 3 bases and J shed 3 bases, with 6 bases lying between them. CDR3 protein: CASSFSDYNEQFF. As DNA, the CDR3 is TGTGCCAGCAGCTTTAGCGACTACAATGAGCAGTTCTTC.

In this sample, this clonotype turned up a few times. J is TRBJ2-4 and V is TRBV28; 7 bases are a match to TRBD1. Germline trimming cut 5 bases from V and 5 bases from J; bases unmatched to any gene: 12. Per the germline V gene, CDR1 is MDHEN and CDR2 is SYDVKM. This CDR3 spans 16 amino acids. The CDR3 region is CASSPRRQGRQNIQYF. In DNA form, the CDR3 reads TGTGCCAGCAGTCCCCGGAGACAGGGCCGCCAAAACATTCAGTACTTC.

In this sample, this clonotype turned up a few times. The chain has TRBV14 and TRBJ2-7, with unresolved D. V was shortened by 1 base and J by 2 bases, with 12 bases between the two germline ends. Germline-derived CDR1 and CDR2 are SGHDN and FVKESK. The CDR3 spans 15 residues. CDR3 in amino acids: CASSQGLRAAYEQYF. DNA of the CDR3: TGTGCCAGCAGCCAAGGTCTCCGGGCAGCCTACGAGCAGTACTTC.

This clonotype was seen a few times. The CDR3 here is CASSLLAGFYNEQFF. Here the CDR3 DNA reads TGTGCCAGCAGCCTACTAGCGGGGTTCTACAATGAGCAGTTCTTC. The chain uses TRBV3-1 and TRBJ2-1, with 10 nucleotides matching TRBD2. With V trimmed by 4 bases and J by 3 bases, 3 bases remained unmatched. The CDR3 totals 15 residues. CDR1 and CDR2 (germline): LGHDT, YNNKEL (reference sequence).

Many counts were recorded for this clonotype. V gene TRBV10-3 combines with J gene TRBJ2-1; D is undetermined. Germline values: CDR1 ENHRY, CDR2 SYGVKD. The V end was cut by 0 bases, the J end by 6 bases, with 6 bases between. The CDR3 spans 13 residues. The CDR3 coding sequence is TGTGCCATCAGTGAGTCGGCACTCAATGAGCAGTTCTTC. It encodes CAISESALNEQFF.

V and J are TRBV7-9 and TRBJ1-3; no firm D call. The germline V gene encodes CDR1 SEHNR and CDR2 FQNEAQ (reference sequence). The CDR3 extends over 14 amino acids. Trimming took off 1 base at V and 0 bases at J, with 4 bases between the two ends. CDR3 amino acids: CASSLGDSGNTIYF. The DNA of the CDR3 is TGTGCCAGCAGCTTAGGGGACTCTGGAAACACCATATATTTT.